This T cell receptor (beta chain) was documented in a study of CXCR3-negative and CXCR3-positive naive CD8 T cells. Findings and caveats of the study: Naive cells used TRBV-TRBJ genes in much the same way whether CXCR3-negative or CXCR3-positive; memory cells did not. A higher hydrophobicity marked the TRB CDR3s of CXCR3-positive naive cells versus CXCR3-negative naive cells. Upon cryopreservation, CXCR3 expression partially decreased, and most assays used fresh PBMCs.

Germline V gene lookup returns CDR1 MNHEY and CDR2 SVGEGT. The CDR3 extends over 11 amino acids. It was by 5' RACE with UMI labels that the TRB cDNA libraries were prepared. For each CDR3 protein, TCRdb gives one entry from its re-call of the 5' RACE reads, without DNA. The sample includes over 100,000 distinct CDR3 sequences. Note on this clonotype: Its antigen is still unknown.

This chain links TRBV6-2 or TRBV6-3 with TRBJ2-1. This TCR came from a human donor in good health. Some clones in this sample may be carry-over from other donors' samples. The specimen was naive CXCR3+ CD8+ T cells from blood. Subset reported: CD45RO-CCR7+CD27+CD95- naive CD8+ T cells expressing CXCR3 (TNR3+). The CDR3 sequence: CASTSADEQFF.